This TCR beta chain is from a study of blood T cell repertoires in COVID-19. Across the whole study: T cells, B-cell-depleted T cells, or PBMCs supplied cDNA or gDNA.

As originally analysed: Amplification from reference gene primers served as the basis for estimated nucleated cell counts. Data came from immunoSEQ multiplex PCR; TCRdb stores just in-frame clones and leaves some out. V and J calls and clone size are those listed in that table; D and trimming were worked out from the DNA. There are approximately 270,000 clones in the sample; around 88% occur only once, and roughly 6.7% lies in the top ten. The V segment lost 4 bases and the J segment 8 bases; nucleotides outside the gene matches: 8. Germline assignment: CDR1 SGHNT and CDR2 YYREEE (reference sequence). CDR3 length equals 14 residues. The Seattle patients, enrolled during active infection, were followed longitudinally.

The V and J genes are TRBV5-4 and TRBJ1-4; 7 nucleotides agree with TRBD1. The specimen was peripheral blood. This clonotype originated in a woman in her twenties or thirties with COVID-19, enrolled during active disease. This CDR3 is CASSIDRVGEKLFF. CDR3 sequence (DNA): TGTGCCAGCAGCATAGACAGGGTTGGAGAAAAACTGTTTTTT.